The subject of this entry is one T cell receptor beta chain. What antigen it recognizes has not been identified. Within one base of it there is no much larger clone, and no base qualities were kept. The germline V gene specifies WSHSY as CDR1 and SAAADI as CDR2. Including cysteine and phenylalanine, the CDR3 has 14 amino acids. Here the CDR3 DNA is all that survives: 42 bases in frame from base 1. V is shortened by 7 bases, J by 5 bases, and the region joining them spans 18 bases. The source of the sample is a study of T cell responses to AZD1222 COVID-19 vaccine (dated by TCRdb to the early 2020s). At the level of the whole study: AZD1222 recipients given second doses at about 4 weeks or at about 12 weeks were pooled, since spike-specific TCR depth and breadth were not found to differ between the two schedules. Enrollment into the trials was organized by age into subgroups of 18-55, 56-69 and 70-plus years, and those subgroups contained roughly 140, 27 and 60 TCR-sequenced participants, respectively. A total of more than 230 trial participants underwent TCR sequencing, of whom about 210 received two doses of AZD1222 and 26 received two doses of the MenACWY control vaccine.

The time point label, as the study defines it: baseline before first vaccination. Vaccinee samples were obtained from the UK trials COV001 and COV002, which included a single-blind randomized controlled phase 2/3 trial of AZD1222 (ChAdOx1 nCoV-19) in healthy adults. For TCRbeta chain sequencing, PBMC samples were collected from trial participants at day 0 and at day 28 after the second dose. The paper as a whole reports these results and caveats: Epitopes outside the regions mutated in the B.1.351 and B.1.1.7 variants were reportedly recognized by nearly half of the unique spike-specific TCRs. Spike-specific TCR breadth and depth rose significantly after two AZD1222 doses compared with day 0 and with MenACWY recipients. Vaccine-associated CD4 TCRs spanned the whole spike protein, with dominant responses in regions 160-218 and 743-854. Because no day 14 peak-response samples were available, the repertoires could be characterized only after the peak T cell response. The 56-69-year group was small, and its depth increase did not reach significance, likely because of low power. Most participants were white British and females outnumbered males, and the authors suggested that clonal diversity may have been underestimated. Conclusions about previously exposed vaccinees are limited because only 6 or 7 AZD1222 recipients were SARS-CoV-2 seropositive at baseline.

The CDR3 regions of human TCRbeta chains were analyzed by immunosequencing. In the paper's pipeline: Repertoire TCRs were matched against a reference library of SARS-CoV-2-specific TCRs generated with the MIRA antigen-specificity platform. Breadth was defined as the fraction of unique TCRs that were SARS-CoV-2-associated. Depth was defined as the fraction of total T cells that were SARS-CoV-2-associated. Using the MIRA data, each spike-specific TCR was mapped to the spike region that the TCR reacts to and placed in a CD4 or CD8 class. Log10-transformed breadth and depth values were compared by one-way ANOVA with Sidak's multiple comparisons tests. The source is immuneACCESS, and TCRdb retained only in-frame sequences with V and J called. Part of the clones is not carried over; for the studies checked, unresolved V genes explain less than half of this, and the remainder is unexplained. V and J calls and clone size are given by that table; D and trimming were obtained from the DNA. This sample lists 90,000 to 150,000 clones; 80% to 90% were detected once. The ten top clones hold about 9.8% of the sample.

This chain is built from TRBV10-2 and TRBJ2-7, with no D gene named confidently. The TCR was taken from an adult in good health. The sequencing here drew on peripheral blood, taken on day 0 of AZD1222 vaccination. The CDR3 protein: CASTPSGFENEQYF. Here is the DNA: TGCGCCAGCACCCCATCAGGATTCGAAAACGAGCAGTACTTC.